This T cell receptor beta chain was retrieved from a study of blood T cell repertoires in COVID-19. At the level of the study: The samples span acute and convalescent COVID-19 from the United States, Italy and Spain. Sources were T cells, B-cell-depleted T cells, or PBMCs; the material itself was cDNA or gDNA.

In the authors' workflow: Researchers report that nucleated cell counts were estimated from reference gene primer amplification. The assay was immunoSEQ multiplex PCR, and TCRdb's table has in-frame clones only and misses some. The V and J calls and clone size were taken over from that table, and D and trimming were inferred from the DNA. The data show some 150,000 clones, with about nine tenths seen just once and about 2% held by the top ten. Germline CDR1 SGHTA, CDR2 FQGNSA. This CDR3 has 16 amino acids. The V and J ends lost 6 bases and 9 bases, in that order; junction bases with no gene match: 15.

The chain links TRBV7-2 to TRBJ2-1; the match to TRBD1 covers 9 bases. The sequence was collected from a human donor in a cohort sampled during active COVID-19. Input material: peripheral blood. In nucleotides, the CDR3 is TGTGCCAGCAGAGCAGGGGTAGGGACAGGGCGGAGTGAGCAGTTCTTC. This codes for CASRAGVGTGRSEQFF.